The clone carrying this T cell receptor (beta chain) was seen a handful of times. The antigen remains unidentified. The data are from a study of T cells in Graves' hyperthyroidism and ophthalmopathy. The CDR3 contains 14 residues. Germline V gene lookup returns CDR1 DFQATT and CDR2 SNEGSKA (reference sequence). The ends lost 6 bases at V and 5 bases at J; junction bases unmatched: 12. RNA transcripts were the template for amplifying TCR beta CDR3 regions. With the HTBI primer set, the TCR CDR3 went through a first round of RT-PCR. Each CDR3 protein gets one entry after TCRdb re-called the multiplex PCR reads with MiXCR. The sample includes 660,000 or so distinct CDR3 sequences, about a fifth seen only once; the top ten take about 35%. Duration under 3 months, a NOSPECS grade of at least 4, and a Clinical Activity Score of at least 3 characterized the ophthalmopathy patients. Study-level points and caveats: Blood also carried most thyroid clonotypes expanded above 0.001.

This TCR came from a young man with Graves' ophthalmopathy. The J gene is TRBJ2-7, the V gene TRBV20-1; TRBD2 matches 8 bases. Input material: blood. The CDR3 region is CSAPSGSLAHEQYF. CDR3 DNA: TGCAGTGCGCCAAGCGGGAGTTTAGCCCACGAGCAGTACTTC.